This record looks at one T cell receptor beta chain sequence and its context. What it recognizes is unknown. Systemic immunosuppression or autoimmune disease history was grounds to exclude patients. Blood draws occurred at baseline, cycle 4 day 1, and cycle 7 day 1. Method: immunoSEQ multiplex PCR; TCRdb's copy keeps in-frame clones and lacks some. The sample shows some 64,000 clones, under 90% of them seen only once. The data derive from a study of OX40 agonist ivuxolimab in advanced cancers. In the study overall: The patients got ivuxolimab, which is an agonistic anti-OX40 (CD134) antibody.

Overall study results and limits: Blood T cells, both CD4+ and CD8+, expanded clonally by week 6 at 0.1 to 3.0 mg/kg.

The V gene's germline CDR1 is SGHDT and CDR2 YYEEEE. V lost 4 bases, J lost 6 bases, and 9 bases lay in between. The CDR3 spans 12 residues. The chain joins TRBV5-6 to TRBJ2-3; D is ambiguous. The source material was CD4+ or CD8+ T cells sorted from blood, sampled in a trial of the OX40 agonist ivuxolimab. The source of this sequence is an adult with an advanced solid tumor such as melanoma, head and neck, liver or kidney cancer. The CDR3 protein is CASSQILDTQYF. In nucleotides, the CDR3 is TGTGCCAGCAGCCAAATATTGGATACGCAGTATTTT.